Here is one TCR beta chain with its context. It has no known antigen specificity. Base qualities are missing; no much larger clone stands one base away. Donors formed part of the validation cohort, which comprised about 120 subjects and was distinct from the first cohort of under 850 subjects. This sample stems from a study of cytomegalovirus exposure and HLA in healthy donors (dated by TCRdb to between 2016 and 2019). About the investigation overall: A later analysis indicated that the roughly 120 validation repertoires were generated on the platform also employed for the 600 to 750 repertoires of the first cohort. The aim of the study was to test whether cataloging public T cell receptors could identify signatures of past pathogen exposure. In addition to the first cohort of around 670 subjects, a separate validation cohort of 120 different subjects was used. The study combined high-throughput TCR immunosequencing, statistical association of individual TCRs with disease status, and machine learning to predict cytomegalovirus infection status.

The CDR3 sequence holds 19 residues, the cysteine and phenylalanine included. Solely the CDR3 DNA is kept, with 57 bases framed from the first base. CDR1 and CDR2 (ENHRY, SYGVKD) derive from the germline V gene. Trimming accounts for 4 bases at V and 0 bases at J, while the number of junction bases matched to no gene is 15. General findings and caveats noted by the study authors: Of the cluster scores, roughly 95% were above 0 in a later analysis, which found that TCRs clustered in the first cohort also tended to co-occur in the approximately 120 validation repertoires. Most TCR sequences were seen in very few donors, while some public TCRs were found in many individuals. A later analysis had no HLA typing for the validation cohort, so co-occurrence there was scored across all 110 or so repertoires. The authors suggested that the approach could potentially be extended to other disease states and immunological phenotypes. In both the original and validation cohorts, the classifier was reported to diagnose cytomegalovirus status with high specificity and sensitivity. The study listed 164 TCR beta chains as associated with cytomegalovirus. In vitro tests confirmed that a few of the cytomegalovirus-associated TCR beta chains recognize cytomegalovirus antigens.

The receptor library was made with the immunoSEQ multiplex PCR assay. In the authors' own workflow: To diagnose cytomegalovirus status from the catalog of TCR beta chain sequences, a statistical classification framework was built. What TCRdb holds here is the immuneACCESS table cut down to in-frame rearrangements. Part of the clones is not present; checked against another copy, under half of the missing clones reflect an unresolved V gene, and the others are unexplained. D and trimming were read from the DNA, whereas the V and J calls and clone size are those reported in that table. The sample has approximately 200,000 clones on record, just over 85% of them singletons. About 2.7% of the sample goes to the ten largest clones.

The receptor chain draws on TRBV10-3 and TRBJ2-1, with 7 bases in between that match TRBD2. The receptor's source is a woman aged 18 to 35 in good health and CMV-seronegative. Input material: PBMCs. The DNA sequence is given as TGTGCCATCAGTGGTGGCCTAGCGGCCAGAAGCTACTCCTACAATGAGCAGTTCTTC. The resulting protein is CAISGGLAARSYSYNEQFF.